This section outlines one TCR beta chain sequence together with its context. It was template switching that added a universal primer site, and there were unique molecular identifiers on the cDNA. TCRdb reanalysed the 5' RACE reads using MiXCR and keeps one entry per CDR3 protein. The sample holds 350,000 to 600,000 distinct CDR3 sequences, approximately 15% seen once. The data originate from a study of identical twins. The same specimen was also included in a second study, on yellow fever vaccine responses in identical twins. That report adds: Twins reportedly appeared to share part of their vaccine T cell response while keeping part individual.

This clonotype was sampled from a young woman in good health. The specimen sequenced was CD4+ T cells sorted from blood.

CDR3 region: CASSANGGSGETQYF. For the CDR3, the DNA is TGTGCCAGCAGCGCGAACGGGGGATCGGGAGAGACCCAGTACTTC. The rearrangement links TRBV7-6 to TRBJ2-5; D is perhaps TRBD2 (6 bases). Per germline, CDR1 SGHVS and CDR2 FNYEAQ. The CDR3 covers 15 residues. V was cut by 5 bases and J by 4 bases, with 17 bases left in between.